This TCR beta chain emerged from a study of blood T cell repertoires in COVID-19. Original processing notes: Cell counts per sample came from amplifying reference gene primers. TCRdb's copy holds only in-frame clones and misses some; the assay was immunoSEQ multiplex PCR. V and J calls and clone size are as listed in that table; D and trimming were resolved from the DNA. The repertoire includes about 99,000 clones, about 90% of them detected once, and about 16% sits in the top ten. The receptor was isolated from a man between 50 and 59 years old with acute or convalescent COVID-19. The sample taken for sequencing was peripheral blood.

The chain's CDR3 is CASSDSEQYF. The CDR3 DNA is TGTGCCAGCAGTGATAGCGAGCAGTACTTC. The V and J genes are TRBV2 and TRBJ2-7; no definite D call. CDR3 length: 10 amino acids. Trimming left V 3 bases short and J 6 bases short, with 3 bases between. Germline assignment: CDR1 SNHLY and CDR2 FYNNEI. Together with reference TRBV2 and TRBJ2-7, the CDR3 gives the full variable domain: EPEVTQTPSHQVTQMGQEVILRCVPISNHLYFYWYRQILGQKVEFLVSFYNNEISEKSEIFDDQFSVERPDGSNFTLKIRSTKLEDSAMYFCASSDSEQYFGPGTRLTVT.